The TCR beta chain described here comes from a study of CD8 T cells in Susac syndrome. The CDR3 spans 15 residues. The germline V and J ends were trimmed by 7 bases and 4 bases, with 19 bases remaining between them. RNA, at roughly 0.45 to 1 ug, was reverse transcribed with random hexamers. Amplification of TCR beta CDR3 by immunoSEQ multiplex PCR spanned 54 Vbeta and 13 Jbeta. Each CDR3 protein is one row after TCRdb ran MiXCR on the immunoSEQ multiplex PCR reads. Of about 120,000 distinct CDR3 sequences listed, around 94% are singletons. The authors carried out high-throughput sequencing of TCR beta. They applied it to CD8+ and CD4+ T cells obtained from blood.

The sequenced material came from CD4+ T cells from PBMCs. The sequence was obtained from a human donor in good health. The rearrangement joins TRBV12-3 or TRBV12-4 to TRBJ1-1; a weak D match, TRBD1 (5 bases). The CDR3 spells CASTFDGGMGTEAFF. CDR3 sequence (DNA): TGTGCCAGCACCTTTGACGGGGGAATGGGCACTGAAGCTTTCTTT.